This entry describes one T cell receptor (beta chain). Its target is unknown. In germline, CDR1 is SGHTA, CDR2 FQGNSA. The CDR3 spans 18 residues. The trim removed 3 bases at V and 0 bases at J, leaving 11 bases unmatched. This sample was taken from a study of cytomegalovirus exposure and HLA in healthy donors. The wider study: One earlier analysis, a look at 180 million or so T cells, found 100 million to 130 million unique TCR beta sequences.

The study's findings and limits: An observed cluster of highly shared sequence variants was recorded as a likely sequencing artifact. Among TCR sequences, most were rare, though some public TCRs appeared in many donors.

Primers: 60 Vbeta forward and 13 Jbeta reverse. Assay: immunoSEQ multiplex PCR; the TCRdb copy retains only in-frame clones and omits some. The repertoire consists of 70,000 to 100,000 clones, with approximately 71% occurring once and the leading ten covering approximately 2.9%. The material sequenced was PBMCs. This sequence originates from a middle-aged man in good health and CMV-seronegative. This chain links TRBV7-2 with TRBJ2-7; 10 bases are shared with TRBD2. The CDR3 loop is CASSFRPNLAGDSYEQYF. The CDR3, as DNA: TGTGCCAGCAGCTTCCGACCTAACCTAGCGGGGGACTCCTACGAGCAGTACTTC.